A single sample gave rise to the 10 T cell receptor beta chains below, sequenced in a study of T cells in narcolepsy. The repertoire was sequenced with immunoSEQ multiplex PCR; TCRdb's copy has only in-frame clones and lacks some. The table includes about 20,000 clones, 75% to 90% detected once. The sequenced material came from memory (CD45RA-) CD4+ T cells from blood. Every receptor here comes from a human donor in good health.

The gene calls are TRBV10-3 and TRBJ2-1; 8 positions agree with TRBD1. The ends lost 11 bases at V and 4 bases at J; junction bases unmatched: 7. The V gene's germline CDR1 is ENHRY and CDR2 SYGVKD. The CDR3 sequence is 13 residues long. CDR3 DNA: TGTGCCTTAGGGACAGGCTTATACAATGAGCAGTTCTTC. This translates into CALGTGLYNEQFF.

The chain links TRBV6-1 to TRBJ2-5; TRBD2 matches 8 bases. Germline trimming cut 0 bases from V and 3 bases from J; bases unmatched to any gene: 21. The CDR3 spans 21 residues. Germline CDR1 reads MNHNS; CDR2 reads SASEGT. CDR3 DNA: TGTGCCAGCAGTGAAGCAACCTTGGGCAGCGGGGGATTGAAGCGAGAAGAGACCCAGTACTTC. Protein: CASSEATLGSGGLKREETQYF.

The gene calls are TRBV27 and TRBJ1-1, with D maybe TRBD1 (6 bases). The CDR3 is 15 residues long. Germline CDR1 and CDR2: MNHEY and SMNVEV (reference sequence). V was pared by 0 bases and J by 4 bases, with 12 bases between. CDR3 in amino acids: CASSLSTVGATEAFF. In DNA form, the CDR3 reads TGTGCCAGCAGTTTATCCACAGTGGGGGCCACTGAAGCTTTCTTT.

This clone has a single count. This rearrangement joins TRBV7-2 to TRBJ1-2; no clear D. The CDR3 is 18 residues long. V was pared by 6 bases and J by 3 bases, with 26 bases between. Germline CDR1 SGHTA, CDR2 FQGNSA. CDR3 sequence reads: CASSRGRDTLQPDYGYTF. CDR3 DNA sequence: TGTGCCAGCAGTCGGGGTCGAGACACTCTTCAACCCGACTATGGCTACACCTTC.

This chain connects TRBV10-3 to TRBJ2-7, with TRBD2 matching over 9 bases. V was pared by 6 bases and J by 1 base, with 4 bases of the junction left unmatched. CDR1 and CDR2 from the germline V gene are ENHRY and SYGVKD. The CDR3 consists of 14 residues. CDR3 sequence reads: CAISATSGSYEQYF. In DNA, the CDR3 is TGTGCCATCAGCGCGACTAGCGGATCCTACGAGCAGTACTTC.

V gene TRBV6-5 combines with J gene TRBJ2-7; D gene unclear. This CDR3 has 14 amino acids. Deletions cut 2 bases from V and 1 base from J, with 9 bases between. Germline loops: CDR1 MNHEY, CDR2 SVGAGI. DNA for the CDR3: TGTGCCAGCAGTTACGGCTTGGGATCCTACGAGCAGTACTTC. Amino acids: CASSYGLGSYEQYF.

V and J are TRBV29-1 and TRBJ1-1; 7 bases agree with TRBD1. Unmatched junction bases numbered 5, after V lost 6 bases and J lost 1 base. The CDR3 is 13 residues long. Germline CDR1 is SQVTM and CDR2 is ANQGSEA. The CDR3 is CSVMGQWNTEAFF. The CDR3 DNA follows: TGCAGCGTAATGGGACAGTGGAACACTGAAGCTTTCTTT.

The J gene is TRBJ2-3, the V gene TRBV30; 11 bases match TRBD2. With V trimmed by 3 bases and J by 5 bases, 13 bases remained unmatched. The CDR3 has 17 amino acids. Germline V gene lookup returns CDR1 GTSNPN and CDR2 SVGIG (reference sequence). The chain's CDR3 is CAWSLPNSGRAEDTQYF. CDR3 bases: TGTGCCTGGAGCTTACCAAATAGCGGGAGGGCAGAAGATACGCAGTATTTT. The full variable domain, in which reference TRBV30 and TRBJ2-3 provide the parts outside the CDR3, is SQTIHQWPATLVQPVGSPLSLECTVEGTSNPNLYWYRQAAGRGLQLLFYSVGIGQISSEVPQNLSASRPQDRQFILSSKKLLLSDSGFYLCAWSLPNSGRAEDTQYFGPGTRLTVL.

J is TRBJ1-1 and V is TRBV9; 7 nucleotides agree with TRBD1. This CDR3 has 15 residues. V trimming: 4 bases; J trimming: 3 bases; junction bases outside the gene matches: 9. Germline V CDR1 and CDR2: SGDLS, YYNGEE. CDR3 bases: TGTGCCAGCAGCCCCCAGACAGGGACGGACACTGAAGCTTTCTTT. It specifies CASSPQTGTDTEAFF.

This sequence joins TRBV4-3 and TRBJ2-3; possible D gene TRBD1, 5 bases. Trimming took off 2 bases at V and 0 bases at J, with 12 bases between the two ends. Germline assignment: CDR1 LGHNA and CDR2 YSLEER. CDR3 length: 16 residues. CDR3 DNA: TGCGCCAGCAGCCAAAGGGGCCGTCACAGCACAGATACGCAGTATTTT. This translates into CASSQRGRHSTDTQYF.